This is a list of T cell receptor beta chains from one sample in a study of regulatory T cells in long-lasting Graves disease. One entry per CDR3 protein results from TCRdb running MiXCR on the multiplex PCR reads. The sample contains 300,000 to 350,000 distinct CDR3 sequences, around 20% of which appear only once. Material: peripheral blood mononuclear cells (PBMCs), obtained when the disease was refractory, from a patient treated with antithyroid drugs. Receptor source: a female donor with Graves disease. The CDR3 runs from the conserved cysteine through the conserved F or W.

v_call: TRBV7-2; j_call: TRBJ2-4; cdr3_aa: CASSLAVYRGKNIQYF
v_call: TRBV4-3; j_call: TRBJ2-2; cdr3_aa: CASSHGLADTGELFF
v_call: TRBV5-1; j_call: TRBJ2-5; cdr3_aa: CASSSAGDRGLHQETQYF
v_call: TRBV28; j_call: TRBJ2-7; cdr3_aa: CAVREGDTNYEQYF
v_call: TRBV20-1; j_call: TRBJ1-5; cdr3_aa: CSAPGTGPNQPQHF
v_call: TRBV29-1; j_call: TRBJ2-7; cdr3_aa: CSVEFTTNYEQYF
v_call: TRBV20-1; j_call: TRBJ2-6; cdr3_aa: CSASQGAGSSGANVLTF
v_call: TRBV19; j_call: TRBJ2-2; cdr3_aa: CASGTSGSGTGELFF
v_call: TRBV6-1; j_call: TRBJ2-4; cdr3_aa: CASRKALAGSQSKNIQYF
v_call: TRBV3-1; j_call: TRBJ2-1; cdr3_aa: CASSRNRGLGNEQFF
v_call: TRBV20-1; j_call: TRBJ1-6; cdr3_aa: CSARDLIRTGSSYNSPLHF
v_call: TRBV20-1; j_call: TRBJ1-1; cdr3_aa: CSASMSLRFTEAFF
v_call: TRBV3-1; j_call: TRBJ2-7; cdr3_aa: CASSQGLGLYEQYF
v_call: TRBV6-4; j_call: TRBJ1-3; cdr3_aa: CASSDNSSFSPRHPIYF
v_call: TRBV28; j_call: TRBJ1-6; cdr3_aa: CASSFGSPLHF